This entry is about one T cell receptor beta chain. Its specificity is unknown. Each sample had two DNA replicates, 0.45 to 0.65 ug blood or roughly 1.4 ug tissue. Profiling relied on immunoSEQ multiplex PCR, and the TCRdb table lists in-frame clones only, not all of them. The sample shows tens of thousands of clones, 75% to 95% of them seen only once. The data were taken from a study of early stage breast cancer tumors. Study context: Of about 17 invasive breast tumors, about a dozen were hormone receptor-positive, HER2-negative. Overall study findings and caveats: Blood repertoires resembled normal breast more than tumor. Chain pairing and CD4, CD8 or FOXP3 expression were not captured.

The CDR3 sequence is 14 residues long. The germline V gene encodes CDR1 MNHEY and CDR2 SVGAGI. After removal of 7 bases from V and 0 bases from J, the junction contained 5 bases not matched to a gene. V usage is TRBV6-5 and J usage is TRBJ2-7; 8 nucleotides line up with TRBD1. The source of this sequence is a person between 65 and 79 years old with breast cancer. Sequenced sample: blood. The CDR3: CASTRGLTSYEQYF. The DNA of the CDR3 is TGTGCCAGCACCAGGGGGCTGACCTCCTACGAGCAGTACTTC.